Each of the 18 T cell receptor beta chains below was sequenced from the same sample in a study of T-cell memory formation after mild COVID-19. One entry per CDR3 protein results from TCRdb running MiXCR on the 5' RACE reads. The sample consists of 400,000 to 550,000 distinct CDR3 sequences, roughly 25% of them appearing once. Sequencing input: PBMCs or a T cell subset sorted from them (not recorded which). These receptors were collected from an adult woman who had mild COVID-19 (a few samples of this study predate the infection). Cell type and time point are not known.

This clonotype was seen a handful of times. The gene calls are TRBV7-2 and TRBJ2-3; D is uncertain. V was clipped by 5 bases and J by 0 bases, with 9 bases between them. Germline CDR1 SGHTA, CDR2 FQGNSA. This CDR3 spans 14 amino acids. CDR3 loop: CASSDMGSTDTQYF. The DNA for the CDR3 is TGTGCCAGCAGCGACATGGGTAGCACAGATACGCAGTATTTT.

This clonotype was recorded a few times. The J gene is TRBJ2-7, the V gene TRBV19; 7 bases agree with TRBD1. The CDR3 has 14 residues. Germline V gene lookup returns CDR1 LNHDA and CDR2 SQIVND (reference sequence). The junction had 6 bases not matched to a gene; V was cut back by 5 bases and J by 2 bases. The CDR3 here is CASSLPTGPYEQYF. DNA of the CDR3: TGTGCCAGTAGTTTACCGACAGGGCCCTACGAGCAGTACTTC.

This clonotype was seen many times. The chain links TRBV7-9 to TRBJ2-7; a possible D gene is TRBD1 (6 bases). The germline V gene encodes CDR1 SEHNR and CDR2 FQNEAQ (reference sequence). The CDR3 length is 15 residues. The V gene lost 5 bases and the J gene lost 2 bases, with 16 bases spanning the gap. CDR3 sequence reads: CASSPTDRWPYEQYF. In DNA form, the CDR3 reads TGTGCCAGCAGCCCCACGGACAGATGGCCCTACGAGCAGTACTTC.

This clonotype was picked up a small number of times. V is TRBV2 and J is TRBJ1-1; 7 bases map to TRBD1. The germline V gene encodes CDR1 SNHLY and CDR2 FYNNEI. V shed 8 bases, J shed 2 bases, and the junction held 5 bases outside the gene matches. This CDR3 region has 13 residues. The CDR3 region is CASWDSSNTEAFF. The CDR3 region has the DNA TGTGCCAGCTGGGACAGCTCCAACACTGAAGCTTTCTTT.

This clonotype appeared a few times. V and J are TRBV4-2 and TRBJ2-3; D is tentatively TRBD1 or TRBD2 (5 bases each). The CDR3 contains 15 residues. The V and J ends lost 0 bases and 0 bases respectively, with 7 bases between them. CDR1 is LGHNA, CDR2 YNFKEQ, per germline. The CDR3 loop reads CASSQDEGSTDTQYF. For the CDR3, the DNA is TGTGCCAGCAGCCAAGATGAGGGGAGCACAGATACGCAGTATTTT.

This clonotype was counted a few times. The chain carries TRBV7-9 and TRBJ1-2; D may be TRBD1 (6 bases). Trimming pared 5 bases from V and 8 bases from J, leaving 18 bases between. CDR3 size: 14 residues. Germline V gene lookup returns CDR1 SEHNR and CDR2 FQNEAQ (reference sequence). CDR3 loop: CASSTAGTGFGYTF. Here the CDR3 DNA reads TGTGCCAGCAGCACGGCCGGTACAGGGTTCGGCTACACCTTC.

This sequence joins TRBV19 and TRBJ2-2, with D hard to call. The germline V gene has CDR1 LNHDA and CDR2 SQIVND (reference sequence). The V gene lost 1 base and the J gene lost 0 bases, with 6 bases spanning the gap. CDR3 length equals 15 residues. The CDR3 nucleotides read TGTGCCAGTAGTATAGCTCACTCGAACACCGGGGAGCTGTTTTTT. It encodes CASSIAHSNTGELFF.

The chain carries TRBV7-3 and TRBJ1-6; possibly TRBD1 for D (6 bases). Germline V lookup: CDR1 SGHTA, CDR2 FQGTGA. This CDR3 has 14 amino acids. V was pared by 5 bases and J by 5 bases, with 10 bases between. CDR3 region: CASSKQGNNSPLHF. CDR3 DNA: TGTGCCAGCAGCAAACAGGGAAATAATTCACCCCTCCACTTT.

The V call is TRBV12-3 or TRBV12-4, the J call TRBJ2-1; D perhaps matches TRBD1 (5 bases). Trimming shortened V by 2 bases and J by 2 bases, and 10 bases separated the two germline ends. The CDR3 has 15 residues. CDR3 in amino acids: CASSLRQGPYNEQFF. CDR3 nucleotides: TGTGCCAGCAGTTTAAGGCAGGGCCCCTACAATGAGCAGTTCTTC.

This sequence joins TRBV14 and TRBJ1-1; D is unclear. Looked up from germline, CDR1 is SGHDN and CDR2 is FVKESK. The V end was cut by 6 bases, the J end by 0 bases, with 8 bases between. The CDR3 has 13 amino acids. CDR3 in DNA: TGTGCCAGCAGTCGAAATATGAACACTGAAGCTTTCTTT. Its protein product is CASSRNMNTEAFF.

The sample holds a few counts of this clonotype. This chain uses TRBV7-9 with TRBJ2-2, with unresolved D. The CDR3 has 16 amino acids. V was shortened by 3 bases and J by 4 bases, with 15 bases between the two germline ends. Germline V gives CDR1 SEHNR, CDR2 FQNEAQ (reference sequence). The CDR3 DNA is TGTGCCAGCAGCTTTGAACTGACGGCGGTCACCGGGGAGCTGTTTTTT. This translates into CASSFELTAVTGELFF.

This clonotype was seen at least ten times. The chain recombines TRBV13 with TRBJ2-3, with a possible D match to TRBD2 (5 bases). V lost 2 bases to trimming and J lost 9 bases, with 12 bases between them. The CDR3 runs 13 residues. Germline V gives CDR1 PRHDT, CDR2 FYEKMQ (reference sequence). CDR3 in DNA: TGTGCCAGCAGCTTAAGGTCGACTAAGACGCAGTATTTT. It is translated as CASSLRSTKTQYF.

This clonotype appeared many times. The rearrangement links TRBV28 to TRBJ2-1; 7 bases are shared with TRBD2. Germline V gives CDR1 MDHEN, CDR2 SYDVKM. The CDR3 runs 16 residues. V dropped 6 bases and J dropped 1; count of bases not matched to a gene: 9. The CDR3 loop is CASSSWASGSYNEQFF. CDR3 bases: TGTGCCAGCAGCTCATGGGCTAGCGGATCCTACAATGAGCAGTTCTTC.

This clonotype was picked up a small number of times. The rearrangement links TRBV7-8 to TRBJ2-7; D may be TRBD2 (5 bases). In germline, CDR1 is SGHVS, CDR2 FQNEAQ. The CDR3 loop spans 14 amino acids. V dropped 2 bases and J dropped 1 base, with 9 bases sitting between them. CDR3 loop: CASSLLALSYEQYF. The CDR3 DNA reads as TGTGCCAGCAGCTTACTAGCCTTGTCCTACGAGCAGTACTTC.

This chain connects TRBV29-1 to TRBJ2-7; 7 bases fit TRBD1. Germline assignment: CDR1 SQVTM and CDR2 ANQGSEA. With V trimmed by 2 bases and J by 0 bases, 4 bases remained unmatched. The CDR3 totals 14 residues. The CDR3 coding sequence is TGCAGCGTTGAAAGCGAGGGGGCCTCCTACGAGCAGTACTTC. Encoded protein: CSVESEGASYEQYF.

This chain connects TRBV4-3 to TRBJ2-1; no reliable D call. The length of the CDR3 is 17 residues. V was clipped by 3 bases and J by 5 bases, with 20 bases between them. Germline assignment: CDR1 LGHNA and CDR2 YSLEER. Here the CDR3 reads CASSQALGTLINNEQFF. Here the CDR3 DNA reads TGCGCCAGCAGCCAGGCCCTAGGAACTTTAATAAACAATGAGCAGTTCTTC.

The V gene is TRBV20-1, the J gene TRBJ1-5, with D uncertain. CDR3 length: 15 residues. V lost 4 bases and J lost 2, with 15 bases in between. Germline V gene sequence: CDR1 DFQATT, CDR2 SNEGSKA (reference sequence). The CDR3 DNA is TGCAGTGCTATCAGCCTAGGTGTCGGCAATCAGCCCCAGCATTTT. This encodes CSAISLGVGNQPQHF.

The table lists this clonotype with a few counts. The J gene is TRBJ2-1, the V gene TRBV4-2, with TRBD1 matching 10 bases. Trimming cost V 4 bases and J 4 bases; bases outside gene matches: 10. Germline CDR1 is LGHNA and CDR2 is YNFKEQ. The CDR3 is 17 amino acids. The CDR3 spells CASSLGQGTPSYNEQFF. CDR3 DNA sequence: TGTGCCAGCAGCCTGGGACAGGGGACCCCTTCATACAATGAGCAGTTCTTC.